The rows below give T cell receptor beta chains drawn from one sample of a study of blood T cell repertoires in COVID-19. Here immunoSEQ multiplex PCR was the method, and the copy in TCRdb shows in-frame clones only, minus some. The sample yields roughly 110,000 clones, less than 90% seen once. The sequenced sample consisted of peripheral blood. These receptors all stem from a human donor in a cohort sampled during active COVID-19. Both conserved end residues are part of each CDR3. D genes are given only for firm matches. Not all rows give a size; the values are once, few, many and, for expanded clones, a class.

TRBJ2-2	TRBD1	TRBV9	NA	CASSLRQGSFTGELFF	TGTGCCAGCAGCTTACGACAGGGGTCGTTCACCGGGGAGCTGTTTTTT
TRBJ2-5	TRBD2	TRBV5-1	NA	CASSPTGLAGLYQETQYF	TGCGCCAGCAGCCCAACTGGACTAGCGGGCCTGTACCAAGAGACCCAGTACTTC
TRBJ1-3	NA	TRBV28	NA	CASIASGFSGNTIYF	TGTGCCAGCATCGCGTCAGGGTTCTCTGGAAACACCATATATTTT
TRBJ1-3	NA	TRBV19	NA	CASSSRELGNTIYF	TGTGCCAGTAGCTCACGGGAGCTCGGAAACACCATATATTTT
TRBJ1-4	TRBD1	TRBV18	once	CASSTGATNEKLFF	TGTGCCAGCTCAACAGGGGCAACTAATGAAAAACTGTTTTTT
TRBJ2-1	NA	TRBV7-2	NA	CASSLVPLTSGNEQFF	TGTGCCAGCAGCTTAGTTCCGCTAACGAGCGGCAATGAGCAGTTCTTC
TRBJ2-3	TRBD1	TRBV10-3	NA	CAIRPDRGLPNTDTQYF	TGTGCCATCAGGCCGGACAGGGGTCTACCGAACACAGATACGCAGTATTTT
TRBJ2-1	TRBD2	TRBV18	NA	CASSPGSGSSHEQFF	TGTGCCAGCTCACCAGGTAGCGGGAGCTCCCATGAGCAGTTCTTC
TRBJ1-1	NA	TRBV19	NA	CASSISGQLPAFF	TGTGCCAGTAGTATTTCCGGACAGCTGCCTGCTTTCTTT
TRBJ1-1	NA	TRBV27	NA	CASSLISQRDTEAFF	TGTGCCAGCAGTCTCATTTCCCAGAGGGACACTGAAGCTTTCTTT
TRBJ2-3	NA	TRBV7-2	once	CASSLGSPDTQYF	TGTGCCAGCAGCTTGGGTAGCCCAGATACGCAGTATTTT
TRBJ2-7	NA	TRBV5-6	NA	CASSLHYEQYF	TGTGCCAGCAGCTTACACTACGAGCAGTACTTC
TRBJ2-1	TRBD1	TRBV27	few	CASSPPTGFYNEQFF	TGTGCCAGCAGTCCCCCGACAGGGTTCTACAATGAGCAGTTCTTC
TRBJ2-7	NA	TRBV28	NA	CASSFASYEQYF	TGTGCCAGCAGTTTCGCCAGCTACGAGCAGTACTTC
TRBJ2-6	NA	TRBV2	NA	CASSELGVGANVLTF	TGTGCCAGCAGTGAATTAGGGGTTGGGGCCAACGTCCTGACTTTC
TRBJ1-1	NA	TRBV6-4	few	CASRGQSMNTEAFF	TGTGCCAGCAGGGGACAATCTATGAACACTGAAGCTTTCTTT
TRBJ2-3	TRBD2	TRBV7-2	NA	CASSFIGLAGATDTQYF	TGTGCCAGCAGCTTTATTGGACTAGCGGGGGCCACAGATACGCAGTATTTT
TRBJ2-3	TRBD1	TRBV5-4	NA	CASSLRTGARTDTQYF	TGTGCCAGCAGCTTACGGACAGGGGCCCGCACAGATACGCAGTATTTT
TRBJ2-7	NA	TRBV11-3	NA	CASSLMAGNSYEQYF	TGTGCCAGCAGCTTAATGGCAGGGAACTCCTACGAGCAGTACTTC
TRBJ2-3	NA	TRBV19	NA	CASSPGGTDTQYF	TGTGCCAGTAGTCCAGGGGGGACAGATACGCAGTATTTT
TRBJ2-7	NA	TRBV28	NA	CASSLKSQGTREQYF	TGTGCCAGCAGTTTAAAATCTCAGGGTACTCGAGAGCAGTACTTC
TRBJ2-4	NA	TRBV7-2	NA	CASSGGAEAAGIQYF	TGTGCCAGCAGCGGCGGGGCAGAAGCCGCCGGGATTCAGTACTTC
TRBJ2-2	NA	TRBV3-1/TRBV3-2	NA	CASSQVEGVTGELFF	TGTGCCAGCAGCCAAGTCGAGGGGGTAACCGGGGAGCTGTTTTTT
TRBJ2-7	NA	TRBV2	NA	CASSGGQLNYEQYF	TGTGCCAGCAGCGGGGGACAGTTGAACTACGAGCAGTACTTC
TRBJ1-5	NA	TRBV4-2	few	CASSQDWVGQPQHF	TGTGCCAGCAGCCAAGATTGGGTCGGGCAGCCCCAGCATTTT
TRBJ2-4	TRBD1	TRBV6-2/TRBV6-3	NA	CASSFPTGEIAKNIQYF	TGTGCCAGCAGTTTTCCCACAGGGGAGATAGCCAAAAACATTCAGTACTTC
TRBJ1-2	NA	TRBV5-4	NA	CASSLDSGGLYGYTF	TGTGCCAGCAGCTTGGATTCGGGGGGGCTCTATGGCTACACCTTC
TRBJ2-5	NA	TRBV5-1	NA	CASSLRPVGETQYF	TGCGCCAGCAGCTTAAGGCCGGTCGGGGAGACCCAGTACTTC
TRBJ2-2	NA	TRBV7-3	NA	CASSLRGVGTGELFF	TGTGCCAGCAGCTTAAGGGGAGTAGGAACCGGGGAGCTGTTTTTT
TRBJ2-3	NA	TRBV23-1	NA	CASSQSSRGTQYF	TGCGCCAGCAGTCAATCGTCCCGAGGTACGCAGTATTTT
TRBJ2-2	NA	TRBV5-1	NA	CASSLGWAGSANTGELFF	TGCGCCAGCAGCTTGGGGTGGGCAGGGTCGGCGAACACCGGGGAGCTGTTTTTT
TRBJ2-7	TRBD2	TRBV28	NA	CASSLSAGTYEQYF	TGTGCCAGCAGTTTATCAGCGGGGACCTACGAGCAGTACTTC
TRBJ1-4	TRBD1	TRBV10-3	NA	CAIDAGTGKTTNEKLFF	TGTGCCATCGATGCCGGGACAGGGAAGACAACTAATGAAAAACTGTTTTTT
TRBJ2-1	TRBD2	TRBV27	NA	CASSRPGLLNEQFF	TGTGCCAGCAGTCGCCCGGGACTACTCAATGAGCAGTTCTTC
TRBJ1-2	TRBD1	TRBV5-6	NA	CASIPFFEGGVYGYTF	TGTGCCAGCATCCCCTTTTTTGAAGGGGGCGTCTATGGCTACACCTTC
TRBJ2-2	TRBD2	TRBV7-3	few	CASRRGLAGGYTGELFF	TGTGCCAGCAGACGGGGACTAGCGGGAGGGTACACCGGGGAGCTGTTTTTT
TRBJ2-7	NA	TRBV10-3	NA	CAIRDGSSYEQYF	TGTGCCATCAGGGACGGGAGCTCCTACGAGCAGTACTTC
TRBJ2-3	NA	TRBV6-2/TRBV6-3	NA	CASSSAGITDTQYF	TGTGCCAGCAGTTCCGCGGGAATCACAGATACGCAGTATTTT
TRBJ1-5	NA	TRBV28	few	CASSFAGLSNQPQHF	TGTGCCAGCAGTTTTGCTGGGCTAAGCAATCAGCCCCAGCATTTT
TRBJ1-1	NA	TRBV30	NA	CAWSVLGQSVFANTEAFF	TGTGCCTGGAGTGTACTAGGACAGTCGGTGTTTGCGAACACTGAAGCTTTCTTT
TRBJ2-7	NA	TRBV5-4	NA	CASSFQGNHEQYF	TGTGCCAGCAGCTTCCAGGGAAACCACGAGCAGTACTTC
TRBJ1-1	NA	TRBV29-1	NA	CSVTQNTEAFF	TGCAGCGTTACACAGAACACTGAAGCTTTCTTT
TRBJ2-1	NA	TRBV3-1/TRBV3-2	NA	CASSQEAPGGSVNEQFF	TGTGCCAGCAGCCAAGAAGCCCCCGGCGGGTCAGTCAATGAGCAGTTCTTC
TRBJ2-5	NA	TRBV19	NA	CASRDTGLVGTQYF	TGTGCCAGCCGTGACACTGGGCTGGTAGGGACCCAGTACTTC
TRBJ1-1	NA	TRBV3-1/TRBV3-2	NA	CASTLSSGGTEAFF	TGTGCCAGCACTTTATCGTCCGGGGGCACTGAAGCTTTCTTT
TRBJ2-3	NA	TRBV7-9	NA	CASSLLQNVADTQYF	TGTGCCAGCAGCTTGTTACAGAATGTCGCAGATACGCAGTATTTT
TRBJ1-1	NA	TRBV21-1	NA	CASNLPRDTEAFF	TGTGCCAGCAACCTACCCCGGGACACTGAAGCTTTCTTT
TRBJ1-2	TRBD1	TRBV6-5	NA	CASTRGQGGYGYTF	TGTGCCAGCACAAGAGGACAGGGAGGCTATGGCTACACCTTC
TRBJ2-3	NA	TRBV28	NA	CASSLPRFTDTQYF	TGTGCCAGCAGTTTACCTAGGTTCACAGATACGCAGTATTTT
TRBJ2-3	NA	TRBV6-5	NA	CASERADTQYF	TGTGCCAGCGAGAGAGCAGATACGCAGTATTTT
TRBJ1-1	TRBD1	TRBV5-1	NA	CASSLDRQGGKTEAFF	TGCGCCAGCAGCTTAGACCGACAGGGGGGGAAAACTGAAGCTTTCTTT
TRBJ1-1	NA	TRBV7-2	NA	CASSQQAHTEAFF	TGTGCCAGCAGCCAACAGGCGCACACTGAAGCTTTCTTT
TRBJ1-4	NA	TRBV4-1	NA	CASSRFTGSTNEKLFF	TGCGCCAGCAGCCGATTCACCGGTTCAACTAATGAAAAACTGTTTTTT
TRBJ2-3	TRBD2	TRBV7-3	once	CASSPIGSSGVDTQYF	TGTGCCAGCAGCCCTATCGGGTCTAGCGGTGTAGATACGCAGTATTTT
TRBJ1-5	NA	TRBV4-1	NA	CASSQDRRTFNNQPQHF	TGCGCCAGCAGCCAAGATCGTCGGACTTTTAACAATCAGCCCCAGCATTTT